Sequencing of this TCR beta chain was carried out in a study of tumor-infiltrating lymphocytes in primary liver carcinoma (dated by TCRdb to the late 2010s). For the study in its entirety: Between November 2015 and March 2016, a handful of patients in China with histopathologically diagnosed primary liver carcinoma had surgical resection. Of the five patients, three men and two women aged 30 to 69 years, four had hepatocellular carcinoma and one had combined HCC and intrahepatic cholangiocarcinoma. Each sample produced about 3.65 to 7.13 million productive TCRbeta reads, and read depth showed no significant difference between tissue types. TCRbeta repertoire sequencing covered 35 or so specimens from 5 patients: 25 tumor regions, 5 adjacent noncancerous liver tissues and 5 peripheral blood samples. The five patients had tumors staged T1-T3 N0M0, with maximum diameters ranging from roughly 4 to 10 cm. TCRbeta repertoire sequencing, expression microarrays and whole-exome sequencing were combined in the study across five regions of each liver tumor, with adjacent normal tissue and blood also included. High reproducibility was observed for the technical replicate repertoires, with mean shared-clone rates approximately 0.9 and correlation coefficients above 0.95. Broad study findings and their caveats: The top 250 clones made up a significantly larger repertoire fraction in tumors than in blood (p = 0.039). The study included only a handful of patients, and the authors note findings should be validated in a larger study. Repertoire overlap was higher between tumor regions (mean approximately 36%) than tumor-adjacent (around 17%) or tumor-blood (about 14%) pairs, consistent with antigen-driven expansion. Only the TCR beta chain was sequenced, so true repertoire diversity is likely underestimated because unpaired alpha chains were not captured. Bulk unsorted samples precluded comparing CD4+ and CD8+ T cell repertoires.

TCRbeta-specific cDNA was reverse-transcribed from about 520 ng total RNA using a constant-region primer and ProtoScript II reverse transcriptase. TCRbeta libraries were built with three nested multiplex PCR rounds, a slightly modified ARM-PCR procedure. The first two PCR rounds used multiplex TRBV1-TRBV30 forward primers with a Cbeta reverse primer, each for about 10 cycles. Sample barcodes and Illumina adapters were attached in a final 25-cycle PCR using Deep VentR polymerase. Before sequencing, amplicons of 200-500 bp were gel-purified using a QIAquick gel extraction kit. An Illumina HiSeq 2500 was used to sequence the TCRbeta amplicons, generating 250-bp paired-end reads. The authors processed their data as follows. Quality trimming of reads was performed with Trimmomatic v0.33, and paired reads were merged with FLASH v1.2.11 so that full CDR3 sequences could be recovered. MiGEC v1.2.1b assigned V, D and J germline segments to the rearranged TCRbeta sequences. Clonotype statistics and Shannon-Wiener diversity indices were calculated with VDJtools v1.0.0. Except for diversity analysis, only the 250 most abundant clonotypes of each sample were used in subsequent analyses to reduce sampling bias. TCRdb itself trimmed the public reads at Q25 with fastp, ran MiXCR and retained productive beta chains. Each CDR3 protein appears once, grouped with its most common genes and DNA. What appears here as the V and J calls and clone size reflects TCRdb's work, not the paper's. This sample lists 300,000 to 350,000 distinct CDR3 sequences; around three fifths were detected once. The ten biggest clones cover 17% of the sample.

About this clonotype itself: Its antigen is still unknown. No clone much larger than this one lies a single base away; base qualities are absent.

Trimming takes 7 bases off V and 0 bases off J; junction bases not matched to a gene: 23. Looking up the germline V gene (reference sequence) yields CDR1 MNHNY and CDR2 SVGAGI. The CDR3 runs 22 amino acids, cysteine and phenylalanine included. Only the CDR3 portion is preserved as DNA: 66 bases, with reading frame beginning at the first base. TRIzol reagent was used to extract blood RNA from unsorted whole blood, while the DNeasy Blood & Tissue kit provided the germline DNA. Patients had chronic HBV infection and were treatment-naive at sampling. Before surgery, 4 to 5 milliliters of peripheral blood were collected into K2EDTA tubes.

Sequencing was carried out using peripheral blood. The sequence derives from a woman younger than 45 with primary liver carcinoma and hepatitis B virus infection. The chain is made from TRBV6-6 and TRBJ1-6; TRBD1 matches 8 bases in the middle. CDR3 region: CASIPRPRTGWNWDSYNSPLHF. The sequenced DNA: TGTGCCAGCATTCCCCGACCGAGGACAGGGTGGAATTGGGACTCCTATAATTCACCCCTCCACTTT.